A selection of T cell receptor beta chains follows, all from one sample in a study of CD8+ T cells in alopecia areata. The protocol was immunoSEQ multiplex PCR, while the TCRdb copy is restricted to in-frame clones and leaves out a portion. This table holds fewer than 200,000 clones, about 60% found once. The specimen was CD8+ T cells sorted from blood, collected at week 24, from a patient treated with tofacitinib. These receptors were taken from a human donor with alopecia areata. The CDR3 runs from the conserved cysteine through the conserved F or W. The D gene is left open where the match is weak.

>TRBV7-9|NA|15
CASSARTAANYGYTF
>TRBV28|TRBD2|14
CASSYLAGTDTQYF
>TRBV19|NA|18
CASSISGSSYYSNQPQHF
>TRBV5-6|NA|12
CASSFGGTEAFF
>TRBV5-1|NA|17
CASSNGTYGLAKNIQYF
>TRBV29-1|NA|11
CSVVGQAGQFF
>TRBV7-9|TRBD2|15
CASSLWLAGTDTQYF
>TRBV11-2|NA|11
CASSLQETQYF
>TRBV6-5|NA|14
CASTPGLGGLGYTF
>TRBV4-1|NA|12
CASSRGGSGYTF
>TRBV6-5|NA|14
CASSYSQAANVLTF
>TRBV6-5|NA|16
CASSYSSGGWQETQYF
>TRBV27|TRBD1|13
CASSTGVSSPLHF
>TRBV7-9|NA|13
CASSATGSDGYTF
>TRBV5-6|NA|13
CASSLRWRYEQYF
>TRBV10-3|NA|12
CASRVHGTEAFF
>TRBV30|NA|14
CAWSVRPGANVLTF
>TRBV14|NA|15
CASSQGPGSHNEQFF
>TRBV7-2|TRBD1|15
CASSSQDRQLGEQYF
>TRBV25-1|NA|11
CASSGSYEQYF
>TRBV5-6|NA|13
CASIGQGPDTQYF
>TRBV2|TRBD2|13
CASLSGGSYEQYF
>TRBV30|NA|13
CAWTARVISPLHF
>TRBV6-6|NA|13
CASSYSIVDGYTF
>TRBV29-1|NA|13
CSVEPDSTDTQYF
>TRBV15|NA|15
CATSRVRSYQETQYF
>TRBV30|NA|12
CAWSQPSNEQFF
>TRBV29-1|TRBD1|13
CSVVDRDTGELFF
>TRBV14|NA|14
CASSQGKWNTEAFF
>TRBV13|TRBD2|14
CASSLRAGEETQYF
>TRBV30|NA|14
CASQEGGVNHEQYF
>TRBV2|NA|10
CASTRSEAFF
>TRBV29-1|NA|14
CSVKRAGRNTEAFF
>TRBV11-2|NA|11
CASSLSNEQFF
>TRBV28|NA|15
CASSFSGHIQETQYF